This entry lists 22 T cell receptor beta chains sequenced from one sample in a study of shared clonotypes between healthy human individuals. Sequencing was performed with immunoSEQ multiplex PCR; in TCRdb, only in-frame clones are kept and a portion is missing. Of around 480,000 clones detected, almost 80% appear once; the ten largest clones hold under 15%. The sequencing input was PBMCs. These TCRs come from a middle-aged woman in good health. Some clones in this sample may be carry-over from other donors' samples.

This clone has just a few counts. The genes are TRBV19 and TRBJ2-3; 8 nucleotides match TRBD2. Losses at the gene ends were 6 bases for V and 2 bases for J; bases not matched to a gene: 7. Germline CDR1 LNHDA, CDR2 SQIVND (reference sequence). The CDR3 spans 15 residues. In DNA form, the CDR3 reads TGTGCCAGTAGGACCTTAGCGGGACCCACAGATACGCAGTATTTT. This sequence encodes CASRTLAGPTDTQYF.

This clone was picked up a small number of times. V gene TRBV11-3 combines with J gene TRBJ2-2, with D unclear. Germline V CDR1 and CDR2: SGHNT, YENEEA. V was pared by 4 bases and J by 3 bases, with 6 bases between. The CDR3 sequence is 13 residues long. CDR3 region: CASSSTDTGELFF. The CDR3 DNA is TGTGCCAGCAGCTCCACAGACACCGGGGAGCTGTTTTTT.

This clone was observed a single time. The rearrangement links TRBV7-6 to TRBJ2-1, with D possibly being TRBD1 (6 bases). The V end lost 5 bases, the J end lost 2 bases, and 16 bases lay between the germline ends. The germline V gene has CDR1 SGHVS and CDR2 FNYEAQ. This CDR3 is 16 amino acids long. CDR3 sequence (DNA): TGTGCCAGCAGCCCCCTCGTAGAGGGGGCCTACAATGAGCAGTTCTTC. Translating it yields CASSPLVEGAYNEQFF.

J is TRBJ2-7 and V is TRBV5-1, with 9 nucleotides matching TRBD1. J lost 3 bases, V lost 5 bases, and 12 bases had no gene match. Germline-derived CDR1 and CDR2 are SGHRS and YFSETQ. The CDR3 runs to 16 residues. In DNA form, the CDR3 reads TGCGCCAGCAGTGAATCGCCCGGGACAGGGCGCTACGAGCAGTACTTC. The encoded protein is CASSESPGTGRYEQYF.

This clone was recorded only once. The CDR3 coding sequence is TGTGCCAGCAGCCCGGGACTAGCGGGGAACACAGATACGCAGTATTTT. It encodes CASSPGLAGNTDTQYF. The chain recombines TRBV5-4 with TRBJ2-3, with TRBD2 matching 13 bases. The CDR3 has 16 amino acids. CDR1 and CDR2 (germline): SGHNT, YYREEE (reference sequence). J gave up 2 bases and V 4 bases, and 4 bases lay outside the gene matches. The variable domain in full, completed from reference TRBV5-4 and TRBJ2-3, reads ETGVTQSPTHLIKTRGQQVTLRCSSQSGHNTVSWYQQALGQGPQFIFQYYREEENGRGNFPPRFSGLQFPNYSSELNVNALELDDSALYLCASSPGLAGNTDTQYFGPGTRLTVL.

This clone has just a few counts. J is TRBJ1-5 and V is TRBV30, with 11 bases aligning to TRBD1. Germline lookup yields CDR1 GTSNPN and CDR2 SVGIG (reference sequence). This CDR3 is 14 amino acids long. V shed 2 bases, J shed 6 bases, and the junction held 3 bases outside the gene matches. CDR3 residues: CAWSRDRGTQPQHF. The CDR3 DNA reads as TGTGCCTGGAGTCGGGACAGGGGGACTCAGCCCCAGCATTTT.

V usage is TRBV25-1 and J usage is TRBJ1-4; no clear D. Trimming left V 6 bases short and J 4 bases short, with 9 bases between. Per the germline V gene, CDR1 is MGHDK and CDR2 is SYGVNS. CDR3 length: 13 amino acids. The CDR3 loop reads CASRIRGNEKLFF. For the CDR3, the DNA is TGTGCCAGCAGGATACGGGGTAATGAAAAACTGTTTTTT.

The chain joins TRBV7-3 to TRBJ1-1, with 7 nucleotides matching TRBD1. This CDR3 has 14 residues. The junction had 8 bases not matched to a gene; V was cut back by 5 bases and J by 5 bases. Germline CDR1 SGHTA, CDR2 FQGTGA. The CDR3 sequence is CASSVQGIDTEAFF. The CDR3 DNA sequence: TGTGCCAGCAGCGTACAGGGGATCGATACTGAAGCTTTCTTT.

This clone has only one observation. The junction departs from the called germline gene at one end, perhaps through a read error. The CDR3 DNA is TGCGCCAGCAGCCATGCCCGAGAGGGGGCATCGCATCAGACCCAGCATTTT. Its protein product is CASSHAREGASHQTQHF. The chain couples TRBV4-1 to TRBJ1-5; 7 bases line up with TRBD1. CDR1 and CDR2 (germline): MGHRA, YSYEKL. This CDR3 spans 17 amino acids.

V and J are TRBV6-1 and TRBJ1-5, with TRBD1 matching over 7 bases. The ends lost 2 bases at V and 0 bases at J; junction bases unmatched: 1. This CDR3 comprises 15 residues. Per the germline V gene, CDR1 is MNHNS and CDR2 is SASEGT. CDR3 loop: CASSERTGSNQPQHF. The CDR3 DNA reads TGTGCCAGCAGTGAAAGGACAGGTAGCAATCAGCCCCAGCATTTT.

Notes on this clone: A much larger clone differs by one base, so this may be a read error. At the DNA level, this CDR3 is encoded by other sequences in the same sample as well. J is TRBJ1-1 and V is TRBV27, with a tentative D call TRBD1 (6 bases). Germline loops: CDR1 MNHEY, CDR2 SMNVEV (reference sequence). The CDR3 length is 14 residues. The CDR3 DNA is TGCGCCAGCGGGCGAGCAGGGGCTAACACTGAAGCTTTCTTT. Translation gives CASGRAGANTEAFF.

The chain carries TRBV9 and TRBJ2-7; 7 bases are a match to TRBD2. V dropped 0 bases and J dropped 0; count of bases not matched to a gene: 9. Germline V gene data show CDR1 as SGDLS and CDR2 as YYNGEE. There are 17 residues in the CDR3. The CDR3 here is CASSVGPGGSGSYEQYF. The CDR3 region has the DNA TGTGCCAGCAGCGTAGGGCCCGGCGGGAGCGGCTCCTACGAGCAGTACTTC.

Note on this clone: The sample contains more than one DNA sequence encoding this CDR3. The chain has TRBV5-1 and TRBJ2-5; no clear D gene. V was trimmed by 0 bases and J by 2 bases, leaving 8 bases between them. Germline values: CDR1 SGHRS, CDR2 YFSETQ. The CDR3 consists of 14 residues. This chain's CDR3 is CASSLGAGQETQYF. CDR3 nucleotide sequence: TGCGCCAGCAGCTTGGGGGCTGGACAAGAGACCCAGTACTTC.

This clone was observed a few times. This chain uses TRBV9 with TRBJ2-7; 8 bases match TRBD1. The V gene end was trimmed by 4 bases and the J gene end by 1 base; junction bases not matched to a gene: 19. The CDR3 is made up of 19 amino acids. CDR1 SGDLS and CDR2 YYNGEE come from the germline V gene. CDR3 bases: TGTGCCAGCAGCTTAGCGGTGAGAACAGGGGGACTGGGGTCCTACGAGCAGTACTTC. It specifies CASSLAVRTGGLGSYEQYF.

The chain joins TRBV14 to TRBJ2-3, with no clear D. In germline, CDR1 is SGHDN, CDR2 FVKESK. This CDR3 is built from 11 residues. V was shortened by 1 base and J by 7 bases, with 3 bases between the two germline ends. The CDR3 DNA reads TGTGCCAGCAGCCAAGTTTATACGCAGTATTTT. Its translation is CASSQVYTQYF.

The chain's CDR3 is CASRPNSNQPQHF. CDR3 bases: TGTGCCAGCCGACCCAATAGCAATCAGCCCCAGCATTTT. The rearrangement joins TRBV6-5 to TRBJ1-5; unclear D gene. Germline V gives CDR1 MNHEY, CDR2 SVGAGI. CDR3 length equals 13 residues. The V gene lost 8 bases and the J gene lost 0 bases, with 8 bases spanning the gap.

The CDR3 bases are TGCGCCAGCAGCCAAGTGGACAGGGATGGTTCACCCCTCCACTTT. It translates to CASSQVDRDGSPLHF. The rearrangement uses TRBV4-3 and TRBJ1-6, with 8 positions matching TRBD1. This CDR3 has 15 amino acids. Trimming removed 1 base from V and 9 bases from J; junction bases left unmatched: 5. The V gene's germline CDR1 is LGHNA and CDR2 YSLEER.

The chain joins TRBV28 to TRBJ2-7, with no clear D. Germline V CDR1 and CDR2: MDHEN, SYDVKM. The V end lost 6 bases, the J end lost 0 bases, and 15 bases lay between the germline ends. The CDR3 is 15 amino acids. Here the CDR3 DNA reads TGTGCCAGCAGGCCGGACGACCCAAGCTCCTACGAGCAGTACTTC. It yields the protein CASRPDDPSSYEQYF. The entire variable domain, with the rest obtained from reference TRBV28 and TRBJ2-7, is as follows: DVKVTQSSRYLVKRTGEKVFLECVQDMDHENMFWYRQDPGLGLRLIYFSYDVKMKEKGDIPEGYSVSREKKERFSLILESASTNQTSMYLCASRPDDPSSYEQYFGPGTRLTVT.

This chain joins TRBV5-1 and TRBJ2-1; 9 bases align to TRBD2. With V trimmed by 4 bases and J by 2 bases, 1 base remained unmatched. The CDR3 runs 14 residues. Per the germline V gene, CDR1 is SGHRS and CDR2 is YFSETQ. For the CDR3, the DNA is TGCGCCAGCAGCGGACTAGCGACCTACAATGAGCAGTTCTTC. Its protein product is CASSGLATYNEQFF.

This clone was found a few times. Other nucleotide sequences in the sample specify the same CDR3. V gene TRBV9 combines with J gene TRBJ2-1; 8 bases map to TRBD2. CDR3 size: 15 residues. Germline V CDR1 and CDR2: SGDLS, YYNGEE. The trim removed 0 bases at V and 6 bases at J, leaving 5 bases unmatched. CDR3 nucleotides: TGTGCCAGCAGCGTAGAGGGGACTAGGGGCAATGAGCAGTTCTTC. It specifies CASSVEGTRGNEQFF.

This chain connects TRBV7-8 to TRBJ2-7; unclear D gene. Germline-derived CDR1 and CDR2 are SGHVS and FQNEAQ. V was pared by 1 base and J by 11 bases, with 15 bases between. This CDR3 has 13 residues. CDR3 bases: TGTGCCAGCAGCTTAGACGGGTCTATGGTGGAGTACTTC. Translation: CASSLDGSMVEYF.

A word on this clone: Other DNA sequences within the sample encode an identical CDR3. The chain couples TRBV27 to TRBJ1-5, with 9 bases that match TRBD1. Germline trimming cut 4 bases from V and 4 bases from J; bases unmatched to any gene: 2. The CDR3 covers 14 residues. CDR1 and CDR2 from the germline V gene are MNHEY and SMNVEV (reference sequence). CDR3 region: CASSSGQGNQPQHF. CDR3 nucleotides: TGTGCCAGCAGTTCCGGACAGGGGAATCAGCCCCAGCATTTT.